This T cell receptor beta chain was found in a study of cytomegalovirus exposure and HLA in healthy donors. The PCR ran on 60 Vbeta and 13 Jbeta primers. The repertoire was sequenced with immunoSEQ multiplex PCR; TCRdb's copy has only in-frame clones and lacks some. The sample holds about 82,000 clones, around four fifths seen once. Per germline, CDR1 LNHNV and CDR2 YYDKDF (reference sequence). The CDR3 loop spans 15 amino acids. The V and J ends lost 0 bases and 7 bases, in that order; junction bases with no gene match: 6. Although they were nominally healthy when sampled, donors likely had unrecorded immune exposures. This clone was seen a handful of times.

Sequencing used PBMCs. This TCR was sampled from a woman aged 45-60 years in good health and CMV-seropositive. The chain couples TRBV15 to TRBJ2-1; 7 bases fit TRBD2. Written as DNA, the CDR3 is TGTGCCACCAGCAGAGACGGACTAGTGATGAATGAGCAGTTCTTC. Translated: CATSRDGLVMNEQFF. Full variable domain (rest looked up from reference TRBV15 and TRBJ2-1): DAMVIQNPRYQVTQFGKPVTLSCSQTLNHNVMYWYQQKSSQAPKLLFHYYDKDFNNEADTPDNFQSRRPNTSFCFLDIRSPGLGDTAMYLCATSRDGLVMNEQFFGPGTRLTVL.